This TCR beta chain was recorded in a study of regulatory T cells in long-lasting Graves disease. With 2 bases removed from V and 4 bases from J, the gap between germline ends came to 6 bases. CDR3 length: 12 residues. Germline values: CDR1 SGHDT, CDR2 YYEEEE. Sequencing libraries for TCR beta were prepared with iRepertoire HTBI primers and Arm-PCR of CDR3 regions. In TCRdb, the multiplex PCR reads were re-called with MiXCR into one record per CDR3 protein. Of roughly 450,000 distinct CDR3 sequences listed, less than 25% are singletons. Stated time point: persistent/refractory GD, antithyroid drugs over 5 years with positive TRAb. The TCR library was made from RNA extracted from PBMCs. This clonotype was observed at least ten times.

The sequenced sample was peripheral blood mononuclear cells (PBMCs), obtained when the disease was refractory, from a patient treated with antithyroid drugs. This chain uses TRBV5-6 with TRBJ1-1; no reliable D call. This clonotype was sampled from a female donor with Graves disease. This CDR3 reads CASSFTVTEAFF. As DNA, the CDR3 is TGTGCCAGCAGCTTTACCGTCACTGAAGCTTTCTTT.